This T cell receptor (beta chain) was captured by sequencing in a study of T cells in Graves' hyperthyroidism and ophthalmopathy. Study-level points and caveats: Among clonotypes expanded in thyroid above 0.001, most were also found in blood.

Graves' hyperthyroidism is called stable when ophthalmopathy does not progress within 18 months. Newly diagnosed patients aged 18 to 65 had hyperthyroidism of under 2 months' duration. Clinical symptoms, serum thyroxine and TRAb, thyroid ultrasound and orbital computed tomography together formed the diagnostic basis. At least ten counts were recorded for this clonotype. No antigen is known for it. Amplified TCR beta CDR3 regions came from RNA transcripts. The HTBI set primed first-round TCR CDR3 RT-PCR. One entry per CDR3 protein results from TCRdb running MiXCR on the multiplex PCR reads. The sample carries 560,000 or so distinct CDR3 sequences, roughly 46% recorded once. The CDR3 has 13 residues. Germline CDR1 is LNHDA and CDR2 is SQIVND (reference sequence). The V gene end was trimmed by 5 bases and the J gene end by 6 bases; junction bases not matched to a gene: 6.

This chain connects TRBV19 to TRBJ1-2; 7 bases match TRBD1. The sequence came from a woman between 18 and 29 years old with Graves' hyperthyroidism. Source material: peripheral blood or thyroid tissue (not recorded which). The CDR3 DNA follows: TGTGCCAGTAGTGACAGGGTCGTGGATGGCTACACCTTC. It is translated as CASSDRVVDGYTF.